This note documents a single T cell receptor beta chain sequence. A much larger clone is a single base away; this may be a read error. The source of the sample is a study of blood T cells in healthy people across ages. The CDR3 extends over 14 amino acids. With 3 bases clipped from V and 10 bases from J, the junction kept 8 bases outside the gene matches. CDR1 is SGHRS, CDR2 YFSETQ, per germline. A second 7 to 11 cycle PCR used barcoded and J-beta primers. Tagging of each cDNA molecule was performed by a template-switch adaptor with 12 random nucleotides. At least 2.5 million CDR3-containing paired-end reads were obtained per sample. TCRdb re-analysed the 5' RACE reads in MiXCR, keeping a single row per CDR3 protein. The repertoire has fewer than 900,000 distinct CDR3 sequences, about 37% of them found once; the top ten carry roughly 13%.

V and J are TRBV5-1 and TRBJ2-1; 9 nucleotides align to TRBD1. Source material: blood. The receptor's source is a man younger than 35 in good health. The CDR3 DNA sequence: TGCGCCAGCAGCTGGGGACAGGGCGCCTACGAGCAGTTCTTC. Protein: CASSWGQGAYEQFF.